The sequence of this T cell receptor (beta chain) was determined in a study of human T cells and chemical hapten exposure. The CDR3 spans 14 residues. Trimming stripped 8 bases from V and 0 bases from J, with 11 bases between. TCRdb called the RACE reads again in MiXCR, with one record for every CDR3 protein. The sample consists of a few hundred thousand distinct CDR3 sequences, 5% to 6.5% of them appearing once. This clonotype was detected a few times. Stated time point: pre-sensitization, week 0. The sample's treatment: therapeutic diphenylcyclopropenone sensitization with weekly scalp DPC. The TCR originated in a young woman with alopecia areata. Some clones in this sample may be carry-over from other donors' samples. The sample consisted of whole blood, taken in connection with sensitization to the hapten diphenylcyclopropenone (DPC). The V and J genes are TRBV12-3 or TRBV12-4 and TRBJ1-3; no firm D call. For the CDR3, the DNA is TGTGCCAGCTTCGACCCGCACTCTGGAAACACCATATATTTT. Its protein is CASFDPHSGNTIYF.